This TCR beta chain stems from a study of shared clonotypes between healthy human individuals. Germline CDR1 LGHNA, CDR2 YSLEER. V shed 3 bases and J shed 3 bases, with 12 bases lying between them. The CDR3 is 14 amino acids. This clone appeared a single time. The antigen is not known. Sequencing used immunoSEQ multiplex PCR; TCRdb keeps in-frame clones, though not all of them. Of about 1,800,000 clones listed, about 95% are singletons. Overall study findings and caveats: A few donors had about 5.1% of their naive CD4 clonotypes in common. Tissues were not sampled, only blood, and their repertoires likely differ.

It was CD45RO-negative cells, positively selected for CCR7, that made up naive CD8 cells, with terminally differentiated effector memory CD45RA+ cells excluded. The sequence was obtained from a man aged 18 to 30 in good health. The specimen sequenced was naive CD8+ T cells sorted from blood. The chain employs TRBV4-3 and TRBJ2-7, with a tentative D call TRBD1 (5 bases). CDR3 amino acids: CASSHGAAGYEQYF. DNA of the CDR3: TGCGCCAGCAGCCATGGGGCAGCCGGCTACGAGCAGTACTTC.